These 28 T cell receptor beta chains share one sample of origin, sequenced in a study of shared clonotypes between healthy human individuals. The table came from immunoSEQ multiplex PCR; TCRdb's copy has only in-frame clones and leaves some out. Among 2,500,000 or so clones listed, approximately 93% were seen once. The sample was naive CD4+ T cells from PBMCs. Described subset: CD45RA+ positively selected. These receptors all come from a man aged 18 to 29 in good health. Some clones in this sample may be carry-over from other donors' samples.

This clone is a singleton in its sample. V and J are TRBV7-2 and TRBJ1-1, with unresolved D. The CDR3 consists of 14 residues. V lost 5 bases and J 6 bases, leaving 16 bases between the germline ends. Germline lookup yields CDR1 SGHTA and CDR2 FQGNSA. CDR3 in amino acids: CASSPSRRWAEAFF. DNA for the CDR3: TGTGCCAGCAGCCCTAGCCGGCGGTGGGCTGAAGCTTTCTTT. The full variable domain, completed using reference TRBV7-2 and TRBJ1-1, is GAGVSQSPSNKVTEKGKDVELRCDPISGHTALYWYRQSLGQGLEFLIYFQGNSAPDKSGLPSDRFSAERTGGSVSTLTIQRTQQEDSAVYLCASSPSRRWAEAFFGQGTRLTVV.

The CDR3 DNA is TGTGCCAGTAGATACAGGGACTATGGCTACACCTTC. Its translation is CASRYRDYGYTF. The chain is built from TRBV19 and TRBJ1-2; maybe TRBD1 (6 bases). The CDR3 is 12 residues long. Germline V gene lookup returns CDR1 LNHDA and CDR2 SQIVND (reference sequence). V was pared by 6 bases and J by 3 bases, with 8 bases between. Variable domain in full (rest from reference TRBV19 and TRBJ1-2): DGGITQSPKYLFRKEGQNVTLSCEQNLNHDAMYWYRQDPGQGLRLIYYSQIVNDFQKGDIAEGYSVSREKKESFPLTVTSAQKNPTAFYLCASRYRDYGYTFGSGTRLTVV.

DNA for the CDR3: TGCGCCAGCAGCTCAACCCCCGCTCAGCAGGGTATATTGGTTGGCTACACCTTC. Translated, it gives CASSSTPAQQGILVGYTF. This chain connects TRBV5-1 to TRBJ1-2; D is possibly TRBD1 (5 bases). Germline V gives CDR1 SGHRS, CDR2 YFSETQ. The CDR3 loop spans 18 amino acids. V lost 3 bases to trimming and J lost 7 bases, with 28 bases between them.

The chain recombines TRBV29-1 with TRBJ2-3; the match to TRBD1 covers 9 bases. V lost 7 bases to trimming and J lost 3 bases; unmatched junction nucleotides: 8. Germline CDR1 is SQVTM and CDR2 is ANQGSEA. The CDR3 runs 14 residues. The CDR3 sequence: CSGGKTGGTDTQYF. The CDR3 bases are TGCAGCGGCGGGAAGACAGGGGGGACAGATACGCAGTATTTT.

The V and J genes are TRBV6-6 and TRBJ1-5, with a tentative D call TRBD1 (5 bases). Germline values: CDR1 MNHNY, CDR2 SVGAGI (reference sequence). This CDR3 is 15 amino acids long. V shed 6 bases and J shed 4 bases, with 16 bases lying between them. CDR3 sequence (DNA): TGTGCCAGCAGACCCGGGACCGAAAGGAATCAGCCCCAGCATTTT. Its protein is CASRPGTERNQPQHF.

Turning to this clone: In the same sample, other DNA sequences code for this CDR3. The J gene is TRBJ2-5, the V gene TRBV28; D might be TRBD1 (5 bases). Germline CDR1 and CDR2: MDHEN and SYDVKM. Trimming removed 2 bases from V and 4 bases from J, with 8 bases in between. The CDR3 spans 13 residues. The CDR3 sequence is CASSLQGRETQYF. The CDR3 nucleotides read TGTGCCAGCAGTTTACAGGGTCGAGAGACCCAGTACTTC.

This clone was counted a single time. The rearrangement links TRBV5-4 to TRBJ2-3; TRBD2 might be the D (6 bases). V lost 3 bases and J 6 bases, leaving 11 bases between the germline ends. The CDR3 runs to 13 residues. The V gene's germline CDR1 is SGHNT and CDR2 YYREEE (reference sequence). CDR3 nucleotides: TGTGCCAGCAGCTATTGGGGGGAGGATACGCAGTATTTT. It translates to CASSYWGEDTQYF.

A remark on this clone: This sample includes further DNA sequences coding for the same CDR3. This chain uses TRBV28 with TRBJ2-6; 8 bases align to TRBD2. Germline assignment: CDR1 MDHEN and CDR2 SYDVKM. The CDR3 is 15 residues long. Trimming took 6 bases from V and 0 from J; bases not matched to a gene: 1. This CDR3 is CASSGGGSGANVLTF. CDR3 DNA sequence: TGTGCCAGCAGCGGGGGGGGCTCTGGGGCCAACGTCCTGACTTTC.

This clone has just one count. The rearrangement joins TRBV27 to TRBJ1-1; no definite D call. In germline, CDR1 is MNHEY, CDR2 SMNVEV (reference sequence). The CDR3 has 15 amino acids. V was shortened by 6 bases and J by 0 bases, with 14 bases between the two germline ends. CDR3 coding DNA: TGTGCCAGCAGGTCCGACCTTAAAATGAACACTGAAGCTTTCTTT. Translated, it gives CASRSDLKMNTEAFF.

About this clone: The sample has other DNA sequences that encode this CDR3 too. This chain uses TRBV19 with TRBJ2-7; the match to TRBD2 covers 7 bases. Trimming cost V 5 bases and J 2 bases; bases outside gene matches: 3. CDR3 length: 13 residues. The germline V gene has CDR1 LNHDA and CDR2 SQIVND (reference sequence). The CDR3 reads CASSLGLAYEQYF. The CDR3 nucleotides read TGTGCCAGTAGTCTCGGACTAGCCTACGAGCAGTACTTC.

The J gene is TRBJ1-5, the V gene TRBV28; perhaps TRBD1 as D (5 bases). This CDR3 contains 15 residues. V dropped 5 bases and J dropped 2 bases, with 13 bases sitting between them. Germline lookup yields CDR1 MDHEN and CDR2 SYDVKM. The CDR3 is CASSRRQGGNQPQHF. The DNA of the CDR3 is TGTGCCAGCAGTCGGCGGCAGGGAGGCAATCAGCCCCAGCATTTT.

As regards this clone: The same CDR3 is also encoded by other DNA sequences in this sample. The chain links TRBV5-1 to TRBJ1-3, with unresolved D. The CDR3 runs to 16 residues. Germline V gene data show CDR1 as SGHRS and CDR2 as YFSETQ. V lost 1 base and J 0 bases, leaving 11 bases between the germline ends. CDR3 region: CASSLTAGFSGNTIYF. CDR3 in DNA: TGCGCCAGCAGCTTGACAGCGGGATTCTCTGGAAACACCATATATTTT.

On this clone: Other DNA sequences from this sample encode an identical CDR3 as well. As DNA, the CDR3 is TGCAGCGTTGAGGGGCAGCCAAACACTGAAGCTTTCTTT. Amino acids: CSVEGQPNTEAFF. The chain carries TRBV29-1 and TRBJ1-1, with D possibly TRBD1 on 5 matching bases. Germline assignment: CDR1 SQVTM and CDR2 ANQGSEA. CDR3 length: 13 residues. The V gene lost 3 bases and the J gene lost 2 bases, with 10 bases spanning the gap. Combining the CDR3 with reference TRBV29-1 and TRBJ1-1 gives the whole variable domain SAVISQKPSRDICQRGTSLTIQCQVDSQVTMMFWYRQQPGQSLTLIATANQGSEATYESGFVIDKFPISRPNLTFSTLTVSNMSPEDSSIYLCSVEGQPNTEAFFGQGTRLTVV.

The CDR3 DNA reads as TGTGCCAGCAGCTTAGGTATTTTCCCCGCGTACAATGAGCAGTTCTTC. Translated: CASSLGIFPAYNEQFF. V gene TRBV7-3 combines with J gene TRBJ2-1; D is ambiguous. Germline V CDR1 and CDR2: SGHTA, FQGTGA. Trimming took 2 bases from V and 4 from J, leaving 15 bases between them. This CDR3 is 16 amino acids long.

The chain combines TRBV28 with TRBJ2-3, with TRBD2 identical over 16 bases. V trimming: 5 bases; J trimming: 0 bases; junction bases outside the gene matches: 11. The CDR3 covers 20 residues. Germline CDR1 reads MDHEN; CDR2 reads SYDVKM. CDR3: CASSPSPGTSGRGSTDTQYF. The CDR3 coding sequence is TGTGCCAGCAGTCCCTCGCCCGGGACTAGCGGGAGGGGTAGCACAGATACGCAGTATTTT.

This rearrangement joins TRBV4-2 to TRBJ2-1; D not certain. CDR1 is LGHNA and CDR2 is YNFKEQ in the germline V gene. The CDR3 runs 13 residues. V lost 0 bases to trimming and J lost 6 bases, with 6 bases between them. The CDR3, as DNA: TGTGCCAGCAGCCAAGACCCTTCCAATGAGCAGTTCTTC. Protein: CASSQDPSNEQFF.

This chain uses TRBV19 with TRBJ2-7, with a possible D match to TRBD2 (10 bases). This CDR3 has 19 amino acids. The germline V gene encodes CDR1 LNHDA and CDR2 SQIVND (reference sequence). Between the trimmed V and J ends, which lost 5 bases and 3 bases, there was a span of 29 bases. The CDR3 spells CASSASGTGLSGRLYEQYF. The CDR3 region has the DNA TGTGCCAGTAGTGCCAGCGGGACAGGGCTTAGCGGGAGGCTCTACGAGCAGTACTTC.

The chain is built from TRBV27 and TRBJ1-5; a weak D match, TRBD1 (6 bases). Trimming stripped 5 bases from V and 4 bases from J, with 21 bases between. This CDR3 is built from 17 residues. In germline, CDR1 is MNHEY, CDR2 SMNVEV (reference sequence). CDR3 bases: TGTGCCAGCAGTCCACCCCCGTCAGGGGCCCCGAATCAGCCCCAGCATTTT. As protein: CASSPPPSGAPNQPQHF.

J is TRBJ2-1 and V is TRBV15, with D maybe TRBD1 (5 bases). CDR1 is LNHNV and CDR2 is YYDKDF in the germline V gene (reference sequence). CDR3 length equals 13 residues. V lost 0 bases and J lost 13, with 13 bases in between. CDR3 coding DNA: TGTGCCACCAGCAGAGATTTGGTCGGACAACAGTTCTTC. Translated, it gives CATSRDLVGQQFF.

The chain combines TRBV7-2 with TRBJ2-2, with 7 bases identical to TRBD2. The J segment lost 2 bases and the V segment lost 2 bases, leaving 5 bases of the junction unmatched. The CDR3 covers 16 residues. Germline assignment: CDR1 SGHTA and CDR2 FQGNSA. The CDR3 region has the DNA TGTGCCAGCAGCTTAAGGCTAGCGGTTAACACCGGGGAGCTGTTTTTT. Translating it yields CASSLRLAVNTGELFF.

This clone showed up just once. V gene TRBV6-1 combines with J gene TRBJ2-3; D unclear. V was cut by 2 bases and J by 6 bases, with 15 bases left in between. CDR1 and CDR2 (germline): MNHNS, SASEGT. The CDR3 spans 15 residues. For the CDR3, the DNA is TGTGCCAGCAGTGAATGGGGTCTTTCTGGGGATACGCAGTATTTT. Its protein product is CASSEWGLSGDTQYF.

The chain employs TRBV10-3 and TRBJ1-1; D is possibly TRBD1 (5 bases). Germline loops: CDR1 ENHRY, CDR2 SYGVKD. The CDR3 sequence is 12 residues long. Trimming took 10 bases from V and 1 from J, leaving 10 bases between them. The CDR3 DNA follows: TGTGCCACCCGGGGCCGGAACACTGAAGCTTTCTTT. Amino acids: CATRGRNTEAFF.

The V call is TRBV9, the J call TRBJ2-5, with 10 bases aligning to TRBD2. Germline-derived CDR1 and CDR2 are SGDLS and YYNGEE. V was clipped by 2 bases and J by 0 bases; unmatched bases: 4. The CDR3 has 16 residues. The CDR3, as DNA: TGTGCCAGCAGCGTTGATAGCGGGAGGTACCAAGAGACCCAGTACTTC. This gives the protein CASSVDSGRYQETQYF.

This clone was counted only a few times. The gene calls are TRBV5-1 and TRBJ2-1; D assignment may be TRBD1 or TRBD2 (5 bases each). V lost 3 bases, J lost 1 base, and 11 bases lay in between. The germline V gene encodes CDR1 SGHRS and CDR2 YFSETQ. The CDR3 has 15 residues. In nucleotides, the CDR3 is TGCGCCAGCAGCTGGGGCCCGGGATCCTACAATGAGCAGTTCTTC. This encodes CASSWGPGSYNEQFF.

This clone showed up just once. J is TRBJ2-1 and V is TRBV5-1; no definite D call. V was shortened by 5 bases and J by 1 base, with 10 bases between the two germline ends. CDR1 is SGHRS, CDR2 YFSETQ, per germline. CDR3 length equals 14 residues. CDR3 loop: CASSSLPSYNEQFF. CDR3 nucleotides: TGCGCCAGCAGTTCACTTCCTTCCTACAATGAGCAGTTCTTC. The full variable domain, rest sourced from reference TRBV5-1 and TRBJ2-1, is KAGVTQTPRYLIKTRGQQVTLSCSPISGHRSVSWYQQTPGQGLQFLFEYFSETQRNKGNFPGRFSGRQFSNSRSEMNVSTLELGDSALYLCASSSLPSYNEQFFGPGTRLTVL.

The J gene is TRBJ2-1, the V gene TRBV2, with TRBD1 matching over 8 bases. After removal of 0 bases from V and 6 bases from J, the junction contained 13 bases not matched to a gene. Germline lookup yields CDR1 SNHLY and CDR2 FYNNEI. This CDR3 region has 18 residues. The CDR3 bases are TGTGCCAGCAGTGAAGCGCAGGGGGCGCGGGTTTGGGGCAATGAGCAGTTCTTC. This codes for CASSEAQGARVWGNEQFF. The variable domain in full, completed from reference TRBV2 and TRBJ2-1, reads EPEVTQTPSHQVTQMGQEVILRCVPISNHLYFYWYRQILGQKVEFLVSFYNNEISEKSEIFDDQFSVERPDGSNFTLKIRSTKLEDSAMYFCASSEAQGARVWGNEQFFGPGTRLTVL.

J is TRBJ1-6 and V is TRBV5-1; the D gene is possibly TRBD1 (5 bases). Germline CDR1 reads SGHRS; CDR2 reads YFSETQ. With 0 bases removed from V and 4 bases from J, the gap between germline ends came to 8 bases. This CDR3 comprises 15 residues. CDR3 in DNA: TGCGCCAGCAGCTTGGCGGGACTGTATAATTCACCCCTCCACTTT. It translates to CASSLAGLYNSPLHF. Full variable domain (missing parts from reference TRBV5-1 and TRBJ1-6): KAGVTQTPRYLIKTRGQQVTLSCSPISGHRSVSWYQQTPGQGLQFLFEYFSETQRNKGNFPGRFSGRQFSNSRSEMNVSTLELGDSALYLCASSLAGLYNSPLHFGNGTRLTVT.

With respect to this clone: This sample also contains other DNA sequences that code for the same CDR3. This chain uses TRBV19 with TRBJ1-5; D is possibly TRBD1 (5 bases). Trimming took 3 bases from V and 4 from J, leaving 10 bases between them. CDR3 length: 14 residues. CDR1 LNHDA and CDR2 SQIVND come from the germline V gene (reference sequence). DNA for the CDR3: TGTGCCAGTAGTATCGTGGGGGGAAATCAGCCCCAGCATTTT. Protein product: CASSIVGGNQPQHF.